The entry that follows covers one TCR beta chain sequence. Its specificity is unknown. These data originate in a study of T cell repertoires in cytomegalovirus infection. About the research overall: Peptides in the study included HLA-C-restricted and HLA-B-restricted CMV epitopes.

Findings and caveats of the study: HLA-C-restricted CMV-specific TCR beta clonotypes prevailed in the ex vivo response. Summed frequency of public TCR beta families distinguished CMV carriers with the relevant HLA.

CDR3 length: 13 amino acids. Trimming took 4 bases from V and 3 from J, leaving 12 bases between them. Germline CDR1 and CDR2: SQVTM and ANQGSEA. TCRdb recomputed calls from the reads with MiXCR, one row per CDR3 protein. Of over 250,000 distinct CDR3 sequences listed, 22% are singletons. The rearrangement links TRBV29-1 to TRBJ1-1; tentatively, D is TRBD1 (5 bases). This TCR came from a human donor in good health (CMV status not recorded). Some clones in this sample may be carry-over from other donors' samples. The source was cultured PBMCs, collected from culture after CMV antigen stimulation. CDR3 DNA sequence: TGCAGCGTTGTGGGAGACAGCTACACTGAAGCTTTCTTT. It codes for CSVVGDSYTEAFF.